These 29 T cell receptor beta chains were sequenced from one sample in a study of naive and memory T cell subsets. Stated treatment: skin biopsy from PPD injection site in Mantoux-positive individual. Unsorted total RNA, about 1 to 1000 ng, was DNase treated before reverse transcription. Blood and skin TCR RNA was reverse transcribed with alpha and beta constant primers. TCRdb passed the UMI-ligation and nested PCR reads through MiXCR, listing each CDR3 protein once. The top ten hold over 6.5% of the sample, which has fewer than 20,000 distinct CDR3 sequences, about a tenth seen once. Sequencing used skin, obtained from a tuberculin skin test site. These receptors were collected from an adult in good health.

This clonotype was seen a handful of times. The rearrangement joins TRBV10-3 to TRBJ2-5; no firm D call. CDR1 is ENHRY and CDR2 is SYGVKD in the germline V gene. Trimming pared 4 bases from V and 2 bases from J, leaving 8 bases between. CDR3 size: 13 residues. CDR3 amino acids: CAISVGRQETQYF. The CDR3 DNA follows: TGTGCCATCAGTGTAGGGCGACAAGAGACCCAGTACTTC.

This clonotype was observed many times. This sequence joins TRBV10-3 and TRBJ2-2, with D tentatively TRBD1 (6 bases). The CDR3 runs to 14 residues. CDR1 is ENHRY and CDR2 is SYGVKD in the germline V gene. V gave up 6 bases and J gave up 5 bases, with 13 bases separating them. The CDR3 region is CAISDAGDTGELFF. CDR3 bases: TGTGCCATCAGCGACGCAGGGGATACCGGGGAGCTGTTTTTT.

The chain links TRBV7-9 to TRBJ1-6; D is uncertain. The germline gives CDR1 SEHNR, CDR2 FQNEAQ (reference sequence). The CDR3 is 13 residues long. The ends were cut back, 5 bases at V and 11 bases at J, with 13 bases in the middle. DNA of the CDR3: TGTGCCAGCAGCCCAGAAATAACAGCACCCCTCCACTTT. Residues: CASSPEITAPLHF.

A note on this clonotype: Compared with germline, one end of the junction differs, possibly owing to a read error. This chain joins TRBV6-7 and TRBJ1-2; no clear D gene. TRBV6-7 is an ORF, with its function uncertain. There are 13 residues in the CDR3. The CDR3 sequence is CASSYRADYGDTF. DNA for the CDR3: TGTGCCAGCAGTTACAGGGCTGACTATGGCGACACCTTC.

Judged by abundance, this clonotype is medium-sized. This rearrangement joins TRBV29-1 to TRBJ2-2, with TRBD1 identical over 9 bases. CDR3 length: 14 amino acids. V dropped 7 bases and J dropped 4; count of bases not matched to a gene: 7. The germline V gene has CDR1 SQVTM and CDR2 ANQGSEA. CDR3 loop: CSARTGAGTGELFF. CDR3 nucleotides: TGCAGCGCTCGGACAGGGGCGGGCACCGGGGAGCTGTTTTTT.

This chain links TRBV14 with TRBJ2-7; D remains unclear. In germline, CDR1 is SGHDN, CDR2 FVKESK. The CDR3 contains 15 residues. Trimming took 2 bases from V and 4 from J, leaving 15 bases between them. The CDR3 nucleotides read TGTGCCAGCAGCCAAAGCCTCGTACTCGCATACGAGCAGTACTTC. It translates to CASSQSLVLAYEQYF.

This clonotype was observed many times. V usage is TRBV29-1 and J usage is TRBJ2-1; the D call may be TRBD1 or TRBD2 (5 bases each). Germline assignment: CDR1 SQVTM and CDR2 ANQGSEA. The CDR3 has 14 amino acids. Deletions cut 3 bases from V and 4 bases from J, with 13 bases between. The CDR3 loop reads CSVDCRGQYNEQFF. The DNA of the CDR3 is TGCAGCGTTGATTGCCGGGGCCAATACAATGAGCAGTTCTTC.

This clonotype was observed a few times. The rearrangement uses TRBV20-1 and TRBJ1-4; D ambiguous. The CDR3 length is 11 residues. Germline values: CDR1 DFQATT, CDR2 SNEGSKA (reference sequence). Trimming shortened V by 4 bases and J by 8 bases, and 8 bases separated the two germline ends. As DNA, the CDR3 is TGCAGTGCTATGTCCGTCGAAAAACTGTTTTTT. It specifies CSAMSVEKLFF.

The chain uses TRBV11-3 and TRBJ2-1; 7 positions agree with TRBD2. With 3 bases clipped from V and 5 bases from J, the junction kept 10 bases outside the gene matches. The CDR3 consists of 16 residues. The germline gives CDR1 SGHNT, CDR2 YENEEA. The DNA for the CDR3 is TGTGCCAGCAGCTTCAGCAGCGGGGCCTTGGACAATGAGCAGTTCTTC. Translating it yields CASSFSSGALDNEQFF.

This clonotype was counted only a few times. The chain is built from TRBV12-3 or TRBV12-4 and TRBJ1-3; D not resolved. Trimming took off 5 bases at V and 0 bases at J, with 8 bases between the two ends. The CDR3 contains 14 residues. The CDR3, as DNA: TGTGCCAGCAGTCCCATACTCTCTGGAAACACCATATATTTT. This codes for CASSPILSGNTIYF.

This clonotype was found many times. The gene calls are TRBV10-2 and TRBJ1-5; the D gene is possibly TRBD1 (6 bases). The CDR3 is 14 amino acids. In germline, CDR1 is WSHSY, CDR2 SAAADI. Between the trimmed V and J ends, which lost 3 bases and 10 bases, there was a span of 16 bases. This CDR3 reads CASSDGGLRDPQHF. The CDR3 DNA reads as TGCGCCAGCAGTGATGGGGGCCTCAGGGATCCCCAGCATTTT.

This clonotype was observed a few times. The chain is built from TRBV7-2 and TRBJ1-1; a possible D gene is TRBD1 (5 bases). The V end was cut by 1 base, the J end by 1 base, with 13 bases between. From germline, CDR1 is SGHTA and CDR2 FQGNSA. This CDR3 has 16 residues. CDR3 bases: TGTGCCAGCAGCTTAGATGGGCGGGGGAGGAACACTGAAGCTTTCTTT. Its translation: CASSLDGRGRNTEAFF.

This clonotype was seen a few times. The chain couples TRBV5-1 to TRBJ2-3, with 7 bases identical to TRBD1. Per germline, CDR1 SGHRS and CDR2 YFSETQ. The length of the CDR3 is 14 residues. With V trimmed by 9 bases and J by 2 bases, 9 bases remained unmatched. The CDR3 bases are TGCGCCACCTCCAGACAGGGCCCCACAGATACGCAGTATTTT. Translating gives CATSRQGPTDTQYF.

This clonotype was seen a handful of times. V and J are TRBV19 and TRBJ1-3; no clear D gene. Germline V gene lookup returns CDR1 LNHDA and CDR2 SQIVND (reference sequence). This CDR3 is built from 14 residues. V shed 3 bases and J shed 0 bases, with 6 bases lying between them. CDR3 loop: CASSMAYSGNTIYF. Here the CDR3 DNA reads TGTGCCAGTAGTATGGCTTACTCTGGAAACACCATATATTTT.

By sample share, this clonotype is medium-sized. J is TRBJ2-7 and V is TRBV20-1; 9 nucleotides line up with TRBD2. CDR1 is DFQATT, CDR2 SNEGSKA, per germline (reference sequence). The junction had 4 bases not matched to a gene; V was cut back by 0 bases and J by 1 base. The CDR3 runs to 15 residues. The CDR3 DNA sequence: TGCAGTGCTAGAGATCTGACTAGCGGATCCTACGAGCAGTACTTC. Its translation is CSARDLTSGSYEQYF.

This clonotype showed up just a few times. One junction end does not reproduce the germline sequence, and a read error may be involved. The rearrangement uses TRBV6-5 and TRBJ1-2; 9 bases are shared with TRBD1. Germline values: CDR1 MNHEY, CDR2 SVGAGI. CDR3 length: 16 residues. CDR3 amino acids: CASSEVPGQGNYGDTF. Here the CDR3 DNA reads TGTGCCAGCAGCGAGGTTCCGGGACAGGGCAACTATGGCGACACCTTC.

This chain uses TRBV7-2 with TRBJ1-6; a weak D match, TRBD1 (5 bases). V lost 2 bases and J lost 6, with 23 bases in between. The germline gives CDR1 SGHTA, CDR2 FQGNSA. The CDR3 is 19 amino acids. The CDR3 DNA follows: TGTGCCAGCAGCTTACGACCGGGACGTCAGGGTGAGGGTAATTCACCCCTCCACTTT. It yields the protein CASSLRPGRQGEGNSPLHF.

The chain has TRBV12-3 or TRBV12-4 and TRBJ2-2; 7 bases match TRBD1. This CDR3 region has 18 residues. V lost 3 bases, J lost 0 bases, and 10 bases stayed unmatched. In DNA, the CDR3 is TGTGCCAGCAGTTTGCGGGCGGCAGGGGGTACGAACACCGGGGAGCTGTTTTTT. As protein: CASSLRAAGGTNTGELFF.

This clonotype was counted only a few times. The chain employs TRBV5-1 and TRBJ2-3; the match to TRBD2 covers 9 bases. Trimming cost V 5 bases and J 6 bases; bases outside gene matches: 13. Looked up from germline, CDR1 is SGHRS and CDR2 is YFSETQ. CDR3 length equals 16 residues. The CDR3 is CASRPQPGLAADTQYF. CDR3 DNA sequence: TGCGCCAGCAGACCGCAGCCGGGACTAGCAGCGGATACGCAGTATTTT.

At least ten counts were recorded for this clonotype. This sequence joins TRBV12-3 or TRBV12-4 and TRBJ2-3; 8 nucleotides agree with TRBD2. The V segment lost 7 bases and the J segment 4 bases; nucleotides outside the gene matches: 10. This CDR3 region has 15 residues. The CDR3 is CASTLDGSGADTQYF. Written as DNA, the CDR3 is TGTGCCAGCACCCTGGATGGTAGCGGGGCAGATACGCAGTATTTT.

There are a few counts of this clonotype. The genes are TRBV6-5 and TRBJ2-7; 9 bases match TRBD2. This CDR3 region has 15 residues. From germline, CDR1 is MNHEY and CDR2 SVGAGI. Germline trimming cut 5 bases from V and 0 bases from J; bases unmatched to any gene: 5. CDR3 in DNA: TGTGCCAGCAGTATGACTAGCGGAAGCTCCTACGAGCAGTACTTC. This codes for CASSMTSGSSYEQYF.

V gene TRBV5-1 combines with J gene TRBJ2-7; D unresolved. Trimming took off 4 bases at V and 6 bases at J, with 20 bases between the two ends. Germline lookup yields CDR1 SGHRS and CDR2 YFSETQ. The CDR3 is made up of 15 amino acids. CDR3 sequence (DNA): TGCGCCAGCAGCCTGGATGGGTTCGAAGTTTCCGAGCAGTACTTC. Its protein is CASSLDGFEVSEQYF.

Many counts were recorded for this clonotype. The chain uses TRBV20-1 and TRBJ2-1; 8 bases map to TRBD1. The CDR3 runs 16 residues. Per germline, CDR1 DFQATT and CDR2 SNEGSKA (reference sequence). The J segment lost 1 base and the V segment lost 0 bases, leaving 5 bases of the junction unmatched. The CDR3 loop reads CSARDYWTGSYNEQFF. CDR3 nucleotides: TGCAGTGCTAGAGATTACTGGACAGGGTCCTACAATGAGCAGTTCTTC.

The sample holds a few counts of this clonotype. The V and J genes are TRBV6-1 and TRBJ2-2; the D gene is possibly TRBD1 (5 bases). CDR1 is MNHNS and CDR2 is SASEGT in the germline V gene. Trimming took off 6 bases at V and 4 bases at J, with 15 bases between the two ends. The CDR3 has 15 residues. Here the CDR3 reads CASRKSRDGTGELFF. Written as DNA, the CDR3 is TGTGCCAGCAGGAAGTCCAGGGATGGCACCGGGGAGCTGTTTTTT.

This clonotype was seen just once. A much larger clone sits a single nucleotide away, making a read error possible. The chain joins TRBV5-6 to TRBJ2-7; D perhaps matches TRBD1 (5 bases). Trimming removed 4 bases from V and 2 bases from J, with 13 bases in between. The CDR3 loop spans 14 amino acids. Germline CDR1 SGHDT, CDR2 YYEEEE. For the CDR3, the DNA is TGTGCCAGCAGCCCTGGACACCGCCCCTACGAGCAGTACTTC. It codes for CASSPGHRPYEQYF.

This clonotype was observed a handful of times. The chain uses TRBV5-6 and TRBJ1-2; D not certain. The CDR3 runs 12 residues. Germline CDR1 SGHDT, CDR2 YYEEEE. Trimming pared 6 bases from V and 8 bases from J, leaving 14 bases between. For the CDR3, the DNA is TGTGCCAGCATGCCTCTCGGCGGGGGCTACACCTTC. As protein: CASMPLGGGYTF.

V and J are TRBV6-2 or TRBV6-3 and TRBJ1-2; 11 nucleotides match TRBD1. The CDR3 loop spans 15 amino acids. Germline CDR1 and CDR2: MNHEY and SVGEGT. The trim removed 2 bases at V and 6 bases at J, leaving 5 bases unmatched. For the CDR3, the DNA is TGTGCCAGCAGTTACCGGACAGGGGGCTATGATGGCTACACCTTC. Protein sequence: CASSYRTGGYDGYTF.

The V call is TRBV4-1, the J call TRBJ1-1; a weak D match, TRBD1 (6 bases). V was clipped by 4 bases and J by 13 bases, with 25 bases between them. CDR3 length equals 15 residues. Germline-derived CDR1 and CDR2 are MGHRA and YSYEKL. The CDR3 loop is CASSPDPLGASGDFF. The DNA of the CDR3 is TGCGCCAGCAGCCCAGACCCTTTGGGGGCGAGTGGAGATTTCTTT.

The CDR3, as DNA: TGTGCCAGTATAGATCGTGACGGGAGGGCCGGGTACAATGAGCAGTTCTTC. Translation gives CASIDRDGRAGYNEQFF. The chain uses TRBV19 and TRBJ2-1; 8 bases line up with TRBD2. Germline-derived CDR1 and CDR2 are LNHDA and SQIVND (reference sequence). The length of the CDR3 is 17 residues. V gave up 7 bases and J gave up 4 bases; unmatched junction bases: 15. Full variable domain (missing parts from reference TRBV19 and TRBJ2-1): DGGITQSPKYLFRKEGQNVTLSCEQNLNHDAMYWYRQDPGQGLRLIYYSQIVNDFQKGDIAEGYSVSREKKESFPLTVTSAQKNPTAFYLCASIDRDGRAGYNEQFFGPGTRLTVL.